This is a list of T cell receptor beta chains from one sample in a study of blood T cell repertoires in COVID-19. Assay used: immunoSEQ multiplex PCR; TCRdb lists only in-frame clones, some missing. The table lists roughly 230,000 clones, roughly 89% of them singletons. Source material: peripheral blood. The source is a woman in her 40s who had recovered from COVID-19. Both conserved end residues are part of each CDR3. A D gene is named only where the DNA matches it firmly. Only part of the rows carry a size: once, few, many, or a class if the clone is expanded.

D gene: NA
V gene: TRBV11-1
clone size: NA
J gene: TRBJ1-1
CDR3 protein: CASSLEGKNTEAFF
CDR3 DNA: TGTGCCAGCAGCTTAGAGGGGAAGAACACTGAAGCTTTCTTT

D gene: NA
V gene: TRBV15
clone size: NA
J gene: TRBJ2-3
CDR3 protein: CATSRVALVSTDTQYF
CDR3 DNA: TGTGCCACCAGCAGAGTGGCACTAGTTAGCACAGATACGCAGTATTTT

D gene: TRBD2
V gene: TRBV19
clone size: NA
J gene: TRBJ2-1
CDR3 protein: CASRTSGLENYNEQFF
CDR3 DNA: TGTGCCAGTAGGACTAGCGGGCTTGAAAATTACAATGAGCAGTTCTTC

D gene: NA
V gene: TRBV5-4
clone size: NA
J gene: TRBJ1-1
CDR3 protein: CASSLGYSMNTEAFF
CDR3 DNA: TGTGCCAGCAGCTTGGGATACAGCATGAACACTGAAGCTTTCTTT

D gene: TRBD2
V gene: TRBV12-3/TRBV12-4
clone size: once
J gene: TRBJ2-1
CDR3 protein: CASSFSPTSPFF
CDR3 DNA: TGTGCCAGCAGTTTCAGCCCGACTAGCCCGTTCTTC

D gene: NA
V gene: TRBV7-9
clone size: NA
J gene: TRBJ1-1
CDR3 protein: CASSLQGGNTEAFF
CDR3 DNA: TGTGCCAGCAGCTTACAGGGTGGGAACACTGAAGCTTTCTTT

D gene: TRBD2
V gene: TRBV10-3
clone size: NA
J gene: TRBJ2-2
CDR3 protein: CAISETKGGKRELFF
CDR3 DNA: TGTGCCATCAGTGAGACGAAGGGAGGGAAAAGGGAGCTGTTTTTT

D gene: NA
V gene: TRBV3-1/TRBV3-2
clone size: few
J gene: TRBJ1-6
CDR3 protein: CASTGGGSYNSPLHF
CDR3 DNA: TGTGCCAGCACCGGGGGGGGTTCCTATAATTCACCCCTCCACTTT

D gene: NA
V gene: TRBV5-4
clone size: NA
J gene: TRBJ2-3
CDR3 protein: CASSPPGRRGDTQYF
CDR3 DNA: TGTGCCAGCAGTCCTCCGGGCCGACGGGGAGATACGCAGTATTTT

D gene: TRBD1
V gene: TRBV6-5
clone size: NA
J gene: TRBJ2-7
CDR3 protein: CASSYSSTGGYYEQYF
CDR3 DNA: TGTGCCAGCAGTTACTCGTCCACAGGGGGCTACTACGAGCAGTACTTC

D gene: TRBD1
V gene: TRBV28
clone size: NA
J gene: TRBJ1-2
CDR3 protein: CASSFPGGVGYGYTF
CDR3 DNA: TGTGCCAGCAGTTTCCCAGGGGGTGTAGGGTATGGCTACACCTTC

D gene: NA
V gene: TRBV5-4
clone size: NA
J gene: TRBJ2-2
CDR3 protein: CASSFGFSNTGELFF
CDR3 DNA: TGTGCCAGCAGCTTTGGCTTCTCGAACACCGGGGAGCTGTTTTTT

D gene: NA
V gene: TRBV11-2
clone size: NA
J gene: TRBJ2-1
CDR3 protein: CASSPGERLGNEQFF
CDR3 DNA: TGTGCCAGCAGCCCCGGGGAGCGGTTGGGGAATGAGCAGTTCTTC

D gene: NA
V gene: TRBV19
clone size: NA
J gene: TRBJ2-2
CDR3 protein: CASSMTGNTGELFF
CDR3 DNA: TGTGCCAGTAGTATGACAGGAAACACCGGGGAGCTGTTTTTT

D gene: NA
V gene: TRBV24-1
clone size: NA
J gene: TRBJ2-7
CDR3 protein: CATSDEASYEQYF
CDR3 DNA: TGTGCCACCAGTGATGAGGCTTCCTACGAGCAGTACTTC

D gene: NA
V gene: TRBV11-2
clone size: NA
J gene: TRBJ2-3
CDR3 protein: CASSPRSGSTDTQYF
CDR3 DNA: TGTGCCAGCAGCCCCAGGTCGGGGAGCACAGATACGCAGTATTTT

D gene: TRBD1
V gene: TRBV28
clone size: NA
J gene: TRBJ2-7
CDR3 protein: CASHGTVLYEQYF
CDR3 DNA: TGTGCCAGCCACGGGACAGTTCTCTACGAGCAGTACTTC

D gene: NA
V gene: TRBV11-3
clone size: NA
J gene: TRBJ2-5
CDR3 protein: CASSSGVGETQYF
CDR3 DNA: TGTGCCAGCAGCTCGGGGGTGGGCGAGACCCAGTACTTC

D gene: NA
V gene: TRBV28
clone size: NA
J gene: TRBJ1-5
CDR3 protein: CASSFSGQPQHF
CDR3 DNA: TGTGCCAGCAGTTTTTCCGGGCAGCCCCAGCATTTT

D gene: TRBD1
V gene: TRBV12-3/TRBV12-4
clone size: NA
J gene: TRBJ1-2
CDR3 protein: CASRPTGGDGYTF
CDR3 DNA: TGTGCCAGCAGACCGACAGGGGGGGATGGCTACACCTTC

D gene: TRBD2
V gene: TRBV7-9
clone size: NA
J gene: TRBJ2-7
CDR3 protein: CASSFRGGFNEQYF
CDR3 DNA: TGTGCCAGCAGCTTCCGGGGGGGCTTCAACGAGCAGTACTTC

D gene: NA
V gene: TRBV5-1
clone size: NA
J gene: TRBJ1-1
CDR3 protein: CASSLVASDTEAFF
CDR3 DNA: TGCGCCAGCAGCTTGGTAGCCTCTGACACTGAAGCTTTCTTT

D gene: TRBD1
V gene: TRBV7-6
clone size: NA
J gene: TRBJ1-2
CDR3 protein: CASSLGGQRGYGYTF
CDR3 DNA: TGTGCCAGCAGCTTAGGGGGACAGAGGGGCTATGGCTACACCTTC

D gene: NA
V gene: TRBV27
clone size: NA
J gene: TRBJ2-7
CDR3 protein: CASSGQATYEQYF
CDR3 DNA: TGTGCCAGCAGTGGGCAGGCGACCTACGAGCAGTACTTC

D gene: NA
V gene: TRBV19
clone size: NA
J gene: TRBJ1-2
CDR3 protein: CASSTTEESGYGYTF
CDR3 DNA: TGTGCCAGTAGTACGACAGAGGAGAGCGGGTATGGCTACACCTTC

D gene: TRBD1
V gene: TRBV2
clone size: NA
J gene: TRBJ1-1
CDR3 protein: CASSYGQGSEAFF
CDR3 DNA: TGTGCCAGCAGCTACGGACAGGGGTCTGAAGCTTTCTTT

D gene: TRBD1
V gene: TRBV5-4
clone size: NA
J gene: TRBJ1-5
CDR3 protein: CASSLQGQRPQHF
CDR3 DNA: TGTGCCAGCAGCTTACAGGGGCAGAGGCCCCAGCATTTT

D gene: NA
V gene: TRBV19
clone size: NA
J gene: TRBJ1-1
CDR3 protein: CASSSGPERTLF
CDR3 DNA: TGTGCCAGTAGTAGCGGGCCCGAGAGGACGCTCTTT

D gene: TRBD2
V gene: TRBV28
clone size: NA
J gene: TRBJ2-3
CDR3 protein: CASSFIRGGDGSDTQYF
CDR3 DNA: TGTGCCAGCAGTTTCATCCGGGGGGGCGACGGTTCAGATACGCAGTATTTT

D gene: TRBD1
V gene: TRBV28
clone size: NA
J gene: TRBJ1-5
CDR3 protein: CASNSGQDDQPQHF
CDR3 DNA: TGTGCCAGCAATTCTGGACAGGACGATCAGCCCCAGCATTTT

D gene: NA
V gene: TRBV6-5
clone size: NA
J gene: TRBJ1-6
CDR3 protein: CASSYTPGGNNSPLHF
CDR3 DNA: TGTGCCAGCAGTTACACGCCGGGGGGCAATAATTCACCCCTCCACTTT

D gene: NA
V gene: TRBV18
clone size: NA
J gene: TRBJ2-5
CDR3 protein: CASSPSEGLAGETQYF
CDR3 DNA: TGTGCCAGCTCACCAAGTGAGGGTTTGGCGGGGGAGACCCAGTACTTC

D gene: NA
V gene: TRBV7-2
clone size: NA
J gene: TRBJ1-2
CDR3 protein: CASSLVGQGNYGYTF
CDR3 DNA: TGTGCCAGCAGCTTAGTCGGCCAGGGAAACTATGGCTACACCTTC

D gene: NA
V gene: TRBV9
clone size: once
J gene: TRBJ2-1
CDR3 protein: CASSSAGATSQSEQFF
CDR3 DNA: TGTGCCAGCAGCTCTGCGGGGGCCACTTCCCAAAGTGAGCAGTTCTTC

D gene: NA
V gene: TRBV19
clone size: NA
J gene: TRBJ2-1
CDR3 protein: CASSIEAGYNEQFF
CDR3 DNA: TGTGCCAGTAGTATTGAGGCGGGGTACAATGAGCAGTTCTTC

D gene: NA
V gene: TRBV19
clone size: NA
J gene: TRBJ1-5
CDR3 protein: CASTHVLTGQPQHF
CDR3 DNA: TGTGCCAGTACCCATGTCCTTACGGGACAGCCCCAGCATTTT

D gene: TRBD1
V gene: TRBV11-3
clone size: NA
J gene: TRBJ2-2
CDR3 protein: CASSLGQGAGELFF
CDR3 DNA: TGTGCCAGCAGCTTGGGACAGGGGGCCGGGGAGCTGTTTTTT

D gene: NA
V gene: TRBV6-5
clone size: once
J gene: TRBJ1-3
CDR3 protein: CASSYSRGGWNTIYF
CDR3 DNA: TGTGCCAGCAGTTACTCTCGGGGGGGGTGGAACACCATATATTTT

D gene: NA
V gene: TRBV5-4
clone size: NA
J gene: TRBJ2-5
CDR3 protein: CASSPGAGVVETQYF
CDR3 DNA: TGTGCCAGCAGCCCAGGGGCGGGGGTAGTGGAGACCCAGTACTTC

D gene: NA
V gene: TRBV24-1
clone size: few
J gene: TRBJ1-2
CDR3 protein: CATSEGLNYGYTF
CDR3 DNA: TGTGCCACCAGTGAGGGCCTAAACTATGGCTACACCTTC

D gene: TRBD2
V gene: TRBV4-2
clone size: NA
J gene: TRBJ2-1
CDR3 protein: CASSQVGGSSSGGHEQFF
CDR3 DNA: TGTGCCAGCAGCCAAGTAGGAGGGTCGTCTAGCGGGGGTCATGAGCAGTTCTTC

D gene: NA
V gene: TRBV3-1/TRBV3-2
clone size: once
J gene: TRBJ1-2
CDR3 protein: CASSPSYGQGINGYTF
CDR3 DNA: TGTGCCAGCAGCCCAAGCTACGGGCAGGGGATAAATGGCTACACCTTC

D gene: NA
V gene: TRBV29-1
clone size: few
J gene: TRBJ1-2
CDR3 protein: CSVGSRGYGYTF
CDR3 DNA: TGCAGCGTTGGGTCCAGGGGCTATGGCTACACCTTC

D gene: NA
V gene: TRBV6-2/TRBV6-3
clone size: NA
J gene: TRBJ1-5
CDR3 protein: CASSYSGGFNQPQHF
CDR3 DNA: TGTGCCAGCAGTTACTCGGGGGGATTCAATCAGCCCCAGCATTTT

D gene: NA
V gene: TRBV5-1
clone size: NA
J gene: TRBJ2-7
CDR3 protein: CASSLDSEFSYEQYF
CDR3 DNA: TGCGCCAGCAGCTTGGATTCGGAGTTCTCCTACGAGCAGTACTTC

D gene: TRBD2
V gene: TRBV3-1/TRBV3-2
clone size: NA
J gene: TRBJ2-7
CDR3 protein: CASSSSSGGPSAKYEQYF
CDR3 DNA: TGTGCCAGCAGCTCGAGCAGCGGGGGGCCTTCGGCGAAATACGAGCAGTACTTC

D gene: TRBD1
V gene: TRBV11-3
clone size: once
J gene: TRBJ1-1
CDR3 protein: CASSSRQGTNTEAFF
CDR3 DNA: TGTGCCAGCAGCTCCAGACAGGGTACCAACACTGAAGCTTTCTTT

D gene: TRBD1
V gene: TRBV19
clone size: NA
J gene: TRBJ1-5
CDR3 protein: CASSTPGQGSNQPQHF
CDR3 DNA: TGTGCCAGTAGTACTCCGGGACAGGGTAGCAATCAGCCCCAGCATTTT

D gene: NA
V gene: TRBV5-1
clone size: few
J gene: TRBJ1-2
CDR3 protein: CASGLAENYGYTF
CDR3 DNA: TGCGCCAGCGGTCTGGCGGAGAACTATGGCTACACCTTC

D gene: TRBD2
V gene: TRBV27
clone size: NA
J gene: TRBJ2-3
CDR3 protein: CASRSESSGIKADTQYF
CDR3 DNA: TGTGCCAGCAGATCCGAATCTAGCGGGATTAAAGCAGATACGCAGTATTTT

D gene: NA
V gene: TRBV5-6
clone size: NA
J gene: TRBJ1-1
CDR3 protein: CASSPGGGTEAFF
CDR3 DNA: TGTGCCAGCAGCCCCGGGGGGGGCACTGAAGCTTTCTTT

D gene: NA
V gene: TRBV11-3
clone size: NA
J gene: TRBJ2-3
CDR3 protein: CASSGDDVTQYF
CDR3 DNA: TGTGCCAGCAGCGGAGACGACGTTACGCAGTATTTT

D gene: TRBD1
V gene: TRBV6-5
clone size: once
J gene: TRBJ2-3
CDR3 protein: CASLGQTDTQYF
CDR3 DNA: TGTGCCAGCCTGGGACAGACAGATACGCAGTATTTT

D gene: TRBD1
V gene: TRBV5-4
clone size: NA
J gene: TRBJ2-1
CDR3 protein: CASSTTTGVNDEQFF
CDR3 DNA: TGTGCCAGCAGCACAACGACAGGGGTTAACGATGAGCAGTTCTTC

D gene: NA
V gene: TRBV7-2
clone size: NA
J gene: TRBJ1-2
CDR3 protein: CASSLVTQGGGYTF
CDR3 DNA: TGTGCCAGCAGCTTAGTTACGCAGGGCGGAGGCTACACCTTC

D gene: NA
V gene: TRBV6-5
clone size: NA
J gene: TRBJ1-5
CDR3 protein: CASSYGSGYQPQHF
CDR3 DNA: TGTGCCAGCAGTTACGGGTCGGGGTATCAGCCCCAGCATTTT

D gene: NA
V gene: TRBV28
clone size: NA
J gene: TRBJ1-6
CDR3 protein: CASSLDLRTGNSPLHF
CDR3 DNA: TGTGCCAGCAGTTTGGACCTACGGACGGGGAATTCACCCCTCCACTTT